A selection of T cell receptor beta chains follows, all from one sample in a study of T cell repertoires in ileal Crohn's disease. Using immunoSEQ multiplex PCR, the repertoire was profiled, and TCRdb retains in-frame clones only, with some absent. Of 15,000 to 20,000 clones in the sample, about 93% were seen once. Sequenced input: ileal tissue. These receptors originate from an adult with Crohn's disease. The CDR3 runs from the conserved cysteine through the conserved F or W.

length: 15; J: TRBJ1-5; V: TRBV4-1; CDR3: CASSQVASGNQPQHF
length: 16; J: TRBJ2-6; V: TRBV7-9; CDR3: CASSLVGGSGANVLTF
length: 14; J: TRBJ1-1; V: TRBV7-9; CDR3: CASSLTGGTTEAFF
length: 16; J: TRBJ2-1; V: TRBV27; CDR3: CASSPGGSGVYNEQFF
length: 13; J: TRBJ1-2; V: TRBV7-9; CDR3: CASRAGGNDGYTF
length: 12; J: TRBJ2-7; V: TRBV7-2; CDR3: CASSRSSYEQYF
length: 15; J: TRBJ2-1; V: TRBV9; CDR3: CASSPRQGFGNEQFF
length: 18; J: TRBJ2-3; V: TRBV19; CDR3: CASSIPYLAGMSTDTQYF
length: 13; J: TRBJ1-1; V: TRBV5-1; CDR3: CASSLGSGTEAFF
length: 14; J: TRBJ1-3; V: TRBV10-2; CDR3: CATKTGGDGNTIYF
length: 13; J: TRBJ1-1; V: TRBV7-9; CDR3: CASKMTDVTEAFF
length: 15; J: TRBJ2-6; V: TRBV6-5; CDR3: CASRGAFSGANVLTF
length: 15; J: TRBJ1-3; V: TRBV7-3; CDR3: CASSLSGGYGNTIYF
length: 15; J: TRBJ1-2; V: TRBV9; CDR3: CASSVSRGTAYGYTF
length: 16; J: TRBJ2-3; V: TRBV6-1; CDR3: CASSDGQGWGTDTQYF
length: 14; J: TRBJ1-6; V: TRBV15; CDR3: CATSRDGQGSPLHF
length: 15; J: TRBJ2-5; V: TRBV9; CDR3: CASTLSGGAEETQYF
length: 18; J: TRBJ2-3; V: TRBV4-1; CDR3: CASSPGKGQGEFADTQYF